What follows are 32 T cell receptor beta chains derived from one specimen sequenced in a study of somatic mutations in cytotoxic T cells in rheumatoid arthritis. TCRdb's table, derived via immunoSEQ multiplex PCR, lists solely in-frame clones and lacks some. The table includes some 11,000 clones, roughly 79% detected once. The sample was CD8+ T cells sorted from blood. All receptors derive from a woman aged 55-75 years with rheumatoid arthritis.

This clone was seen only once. CDR3: CASSLGPGQGAREQFF. The CDR3 DNA follows: TGTGCCAGCAGTTTAGGCCCGGGACAGGGGGCACGGGAGCAGTTCTTC. The chain has TRBV28 and TRBJ2-1, with TRBD1 matching 12 bases. The CDR3 is 16 amino acids. CDR1 and CDR2 (germline): MDHEN, SYDVKM. V lost 2 bases, J lost 10 bases, and 9 bases stayed unmatched. The full variable domain, its missing parts supplied by reference TRBV28 and TRBJ2-1, is DVKVTQSSRYLVKRTGEKVFLECVQDMDHENMFWYRQDPGLGLRLIYFSYDVKMKEKGDIPEGYSVSREKKERFSLILESASTNQTSMYLCASSLGPGQGAREQFFGPGTRLTVL.

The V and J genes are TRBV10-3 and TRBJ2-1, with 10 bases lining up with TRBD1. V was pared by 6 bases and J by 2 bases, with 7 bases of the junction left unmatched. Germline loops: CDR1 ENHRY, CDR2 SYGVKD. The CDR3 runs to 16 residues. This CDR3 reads CAIRDGGTGAYNEQFF. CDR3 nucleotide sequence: TGTGCCATCAGGGATGGCGGGACAGGGGCCTACAATGAGCAGTTCTTC.

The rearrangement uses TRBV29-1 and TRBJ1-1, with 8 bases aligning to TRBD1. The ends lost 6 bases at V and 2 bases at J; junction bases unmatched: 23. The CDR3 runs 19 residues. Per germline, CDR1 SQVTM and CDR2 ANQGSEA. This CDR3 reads CSVGPLGAQTGAFNTEAFF. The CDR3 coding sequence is TGCAGCGTGGGGCCTCTGGGTGCACAGACAGGGGCGTTCAACACTGAAGCTTTCTTT.

Here the CDR3 DNA reads TGTGCCAGTAGTATGATGACTCCCCTCTGGGGCTACACCTTC. Translating it yields CASSMMTPLWGYTF. The chain carries TRBV19 and TRBJ1-2; D is uncertain. The germline V and J ends were trimmed by 3 bases and 8 bases, with 16 bases remaining between them. This CDR3 comprises 14 residues. Germline CDR1 LNHDA, CDR2 SQIVND (reference sequence).

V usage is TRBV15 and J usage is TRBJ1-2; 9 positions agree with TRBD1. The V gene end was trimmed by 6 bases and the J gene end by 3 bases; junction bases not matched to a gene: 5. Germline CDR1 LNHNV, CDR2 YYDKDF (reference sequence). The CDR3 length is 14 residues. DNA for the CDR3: TGTGCCACCAGGGGGGACAGGGCGTACTATGGCTACACCTTC. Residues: CATRGDRAYYGYTF.

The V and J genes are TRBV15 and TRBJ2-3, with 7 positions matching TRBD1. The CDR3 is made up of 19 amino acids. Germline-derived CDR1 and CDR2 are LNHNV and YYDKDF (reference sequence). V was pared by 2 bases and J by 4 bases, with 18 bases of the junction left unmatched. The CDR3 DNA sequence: TGTGCCACCAGCAGAATGGGGTGGACGACGACAGGGATTGCAGATACGCAGTATTTT. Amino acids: CATSRMGWTTTGIADTQYF. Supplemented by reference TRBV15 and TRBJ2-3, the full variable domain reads DAMVIQNPRYQVTQFGKPVTLSCSQTLNHNVMYWYQQKSSQAPKLLFHYYDKDFNNEADTPDNFQSRRPNTSFCFLDIRSPGLGDTAMYLCATSRMGWTTTGIADTQYFGPGTRLTVL.

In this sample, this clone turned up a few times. The CDR3 is CASSEPEDSGGDDEQYF. The DNA for the CDR3 is TGTGCCAGCAGTGAACCCGAGGATAGCGGGGGAGACGACGAGCAGTACTTC. The chain joins TRBV6-1 to TRBJ2-7; 9 bases fit TRBD2. In germline, CDR1 is MNHNS, CDR2 SASEGT. The V and J ends lost 2 bases and 5 bases, in that order; junction bases with no gene match: 13. CDR3 length: 17 amino acids.

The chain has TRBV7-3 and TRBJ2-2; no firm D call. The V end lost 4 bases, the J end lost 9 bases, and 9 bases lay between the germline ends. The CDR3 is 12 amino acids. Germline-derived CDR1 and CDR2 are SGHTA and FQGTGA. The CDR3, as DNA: TGTGCCAGCAGCTCTGAAGCAAGGGAGCTGTTTTTT. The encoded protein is CASSSEARELFF.

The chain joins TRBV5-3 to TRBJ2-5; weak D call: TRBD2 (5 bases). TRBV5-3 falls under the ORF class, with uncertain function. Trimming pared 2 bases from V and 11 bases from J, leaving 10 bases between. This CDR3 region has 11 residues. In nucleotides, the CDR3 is TGTGCCAGAAGCTTTGGGTGGGAGCAGTACTTC. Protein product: CARSFGWEQYF.

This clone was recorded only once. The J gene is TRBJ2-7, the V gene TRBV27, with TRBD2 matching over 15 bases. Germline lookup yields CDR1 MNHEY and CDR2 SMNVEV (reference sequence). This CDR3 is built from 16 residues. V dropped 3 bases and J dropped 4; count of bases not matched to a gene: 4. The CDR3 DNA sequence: TGTGCCAGCAGTTTTCTCGGGACTAGCGGGAGGTACGAGCAGTACTTC. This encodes CASSFLGTSGRYEQYF.

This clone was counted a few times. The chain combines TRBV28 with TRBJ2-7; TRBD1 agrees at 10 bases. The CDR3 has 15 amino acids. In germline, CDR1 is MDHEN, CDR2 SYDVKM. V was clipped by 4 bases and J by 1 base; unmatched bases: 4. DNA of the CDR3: TGTGCCAGCAGTTCCACGGACAGGGGGTCCTACGAGCAGTACTTC. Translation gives CASSSTDRGSYEQYF.

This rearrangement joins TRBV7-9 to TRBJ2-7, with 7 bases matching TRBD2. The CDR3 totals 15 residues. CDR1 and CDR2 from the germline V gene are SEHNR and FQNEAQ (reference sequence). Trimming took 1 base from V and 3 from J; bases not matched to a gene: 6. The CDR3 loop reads CASSLGSGHFYEQYF. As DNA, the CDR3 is TGTGCCAGCAGCTTAGGTAGCGGGCATTTCTACGAGCAGTACTTC.

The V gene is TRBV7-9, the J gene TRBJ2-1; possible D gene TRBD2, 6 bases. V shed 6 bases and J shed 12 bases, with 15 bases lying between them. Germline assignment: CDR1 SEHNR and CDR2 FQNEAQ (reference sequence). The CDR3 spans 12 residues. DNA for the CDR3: TGTGCCAGCAGTTTGGGAGGAAGGTGGCAGTTCTTC. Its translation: CASSLGGRWQFF.

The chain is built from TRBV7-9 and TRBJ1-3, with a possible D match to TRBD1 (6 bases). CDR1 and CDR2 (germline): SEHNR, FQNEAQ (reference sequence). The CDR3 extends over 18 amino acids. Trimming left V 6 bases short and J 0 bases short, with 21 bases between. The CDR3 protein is CASRPTGPQTNSGNTIYF. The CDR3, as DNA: TGTGCCAGCAGACCGACAGGACCCCAGACTAACTCTGGAAACACCATATATTTT. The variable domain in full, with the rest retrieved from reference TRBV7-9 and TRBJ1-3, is DTGVSQNPRHKITKRGQNVTFRCDPISEHNRLYWYRQTLGQGPEFLTYFQNEAQLEKSRLLSDRFSAERPKGSFSTLEIQRTEQGDSAMYLCASRPTGPQTNSGNTIYFGEGSWLTVV.

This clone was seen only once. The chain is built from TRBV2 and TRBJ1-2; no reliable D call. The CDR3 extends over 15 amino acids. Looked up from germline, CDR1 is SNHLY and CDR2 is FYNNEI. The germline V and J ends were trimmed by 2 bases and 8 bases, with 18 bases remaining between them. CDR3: CASSESQIQNPGYTF. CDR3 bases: TGTGCCAGCAGTGAATCTCAAATTCAGAACCCCGGCTACACCTTC.

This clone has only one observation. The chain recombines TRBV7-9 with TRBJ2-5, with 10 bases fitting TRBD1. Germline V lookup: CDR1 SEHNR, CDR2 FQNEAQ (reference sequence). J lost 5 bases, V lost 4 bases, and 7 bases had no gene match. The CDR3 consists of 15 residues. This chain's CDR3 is CASSSRQGAAETQYF. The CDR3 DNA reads TGTGCCAGCAGCTCCAGACAGGGGGCAGCGGAGACCCAGTACTTC.

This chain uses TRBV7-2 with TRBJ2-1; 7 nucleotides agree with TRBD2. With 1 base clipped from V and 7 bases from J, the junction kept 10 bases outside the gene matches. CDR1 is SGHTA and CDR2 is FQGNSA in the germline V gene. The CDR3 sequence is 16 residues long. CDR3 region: CASSLGGGTRRNEQFF. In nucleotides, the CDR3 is TGTGCCAGCAGCTTAGGGGGGGGGACTCGTCGGAATGAGCAGTTCTTC. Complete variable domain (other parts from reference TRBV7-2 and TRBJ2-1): GAGVSQSPSNKVTEKGKDVELRCDPISGHTALYWYRQSLGQGLEFLIYFQGNSAPDKSGLPSDRFSAERTGGSVSTLTIQRTQQEDSAVYLCASSLGGGTRRNEQFFGPGTRLTVL.

The CDR3 coding sequence is TGTGCCAGCAGTTTGACTAGCGGCTACGAGCAGTACTTC. This codes for CASSLTSGYEQYF. This chain links TRBV27 with TRBJ2-7, with TRBD2 matching over 9 bases. CDR1 and CDR2 from the germline V gene are MNHEY and SMNVEV (reference sequence). V gave up 3 bases and J gave up 3 bases; unmatched junction bases: 0. The CDR3 is made up of 13 amino acids.

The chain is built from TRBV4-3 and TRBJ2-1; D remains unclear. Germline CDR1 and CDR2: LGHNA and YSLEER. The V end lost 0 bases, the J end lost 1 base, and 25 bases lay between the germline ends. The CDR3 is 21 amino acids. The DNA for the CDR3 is TGCGCCAGCAGCCAAGATTCTGAGCCACTAATACGGTCAAGGTCCTACAATGAGCAGTTCTTC. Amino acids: CASSQDSEPLIRSRSYNEQFF.

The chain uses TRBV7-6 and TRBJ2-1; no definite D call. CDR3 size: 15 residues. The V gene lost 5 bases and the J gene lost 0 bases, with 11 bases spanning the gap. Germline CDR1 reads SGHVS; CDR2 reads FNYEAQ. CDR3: CASSPARSSYNEQFF. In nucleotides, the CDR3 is TGTGCCAGCAGCCCTGCCCGGAGCTCCTACAATGAGCAGTTCTTC.

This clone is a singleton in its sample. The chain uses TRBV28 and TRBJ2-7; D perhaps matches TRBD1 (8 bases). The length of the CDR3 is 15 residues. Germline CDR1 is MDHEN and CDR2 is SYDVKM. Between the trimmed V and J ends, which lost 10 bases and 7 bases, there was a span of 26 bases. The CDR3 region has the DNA TGTGCCACCTCCCTCCCTCTTACAGGGGGGGCAGAGCAGTACTTC. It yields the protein CATSLPLTGGAEQYF.

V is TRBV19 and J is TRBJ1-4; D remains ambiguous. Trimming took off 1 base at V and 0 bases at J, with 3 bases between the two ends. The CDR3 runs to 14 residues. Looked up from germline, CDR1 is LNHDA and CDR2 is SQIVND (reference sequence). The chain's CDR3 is CASSIASTNEKLFF. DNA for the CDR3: TGTGCCAGTAGTATAGCCTCAACTAATGAAAAACTGTTTTTT.

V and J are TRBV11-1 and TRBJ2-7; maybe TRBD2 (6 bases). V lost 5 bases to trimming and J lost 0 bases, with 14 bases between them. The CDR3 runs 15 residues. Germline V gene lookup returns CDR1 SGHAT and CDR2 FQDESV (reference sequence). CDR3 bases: TGTGCCAGCAGCCCAGCTCGGGGGAGCTCCTACGAGCAGTACTTC. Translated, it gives CASSPARGSSYEQYF.

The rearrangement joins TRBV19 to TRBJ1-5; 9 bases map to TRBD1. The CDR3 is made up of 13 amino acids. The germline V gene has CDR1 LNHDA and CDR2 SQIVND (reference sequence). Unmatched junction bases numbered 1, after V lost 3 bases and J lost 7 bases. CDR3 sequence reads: CASSMGQGQPQHF. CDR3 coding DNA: TGTGCCAGTAGTATGGGACAGGGCCAGCCCCAGCATTTT.

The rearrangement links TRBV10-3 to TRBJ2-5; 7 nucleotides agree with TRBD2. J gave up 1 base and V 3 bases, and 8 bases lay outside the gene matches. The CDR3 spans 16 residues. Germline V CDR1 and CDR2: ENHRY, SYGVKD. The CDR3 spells CAISDIAQRGQETQYF. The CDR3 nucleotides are TGTGCCATCAGTGATATCGCCCAGCGGGGCCAAGAGACCCAGTACTTC.

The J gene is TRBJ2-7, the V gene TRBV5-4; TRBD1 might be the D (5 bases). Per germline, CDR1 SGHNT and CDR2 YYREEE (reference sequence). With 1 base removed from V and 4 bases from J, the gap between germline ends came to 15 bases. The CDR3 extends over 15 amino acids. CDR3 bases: TGTGCCAGCAGCTTGATAGAAGGGGCGAATTACGAGCAGTACTTC. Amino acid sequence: CASSLIEGANYEQYF.

Here the CDR3 DNA reads TGTGCCAGCACTGAGGGTCTGGGCACTGAAGCTTTCTTT. This translates into CASTEGLGTEAFF. The chain combines TRBV28 with TRBJ1-1; D gene unclear. Germline CDR1 reads MDHEN; CDR2 reads SYDVKM. Trimming left V 7 bases short and J 4 bases short, with 13 bases between. The CDR3 runs 13 residues.

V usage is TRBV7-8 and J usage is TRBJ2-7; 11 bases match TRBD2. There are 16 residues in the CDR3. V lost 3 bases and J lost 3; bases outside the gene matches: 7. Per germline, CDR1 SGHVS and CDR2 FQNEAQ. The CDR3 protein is CASSFGTSGFNYEQYF. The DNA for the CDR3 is TGTGCCAGCAGCTTTGGGACTAGCGGATTCAACTACGAGCAGTACTTC.

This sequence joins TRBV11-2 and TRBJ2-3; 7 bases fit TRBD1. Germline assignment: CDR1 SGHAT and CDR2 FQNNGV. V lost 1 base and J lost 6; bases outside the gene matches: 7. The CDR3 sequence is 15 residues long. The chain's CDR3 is CASSLVQGFTDTQYF. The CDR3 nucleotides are TGTGCCAGCAGCTTAGTACAGGGGTTTACCGATACGCAGTATTTT. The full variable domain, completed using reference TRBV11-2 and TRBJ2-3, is EAGVAQSPRYKIIEKRQSVAFWCNPISGHATLYWYQQILGQGPKLLIQFQNNGVVDDSQLPKDRFSAERLKGVDSTLKIQPAKLEDSAVYLCASSLVQGFTDTQYFGPGTRLTVL.

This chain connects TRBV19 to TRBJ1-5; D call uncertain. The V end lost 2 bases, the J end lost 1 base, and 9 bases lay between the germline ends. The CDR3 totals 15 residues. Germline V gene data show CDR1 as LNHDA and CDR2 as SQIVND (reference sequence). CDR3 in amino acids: CASSINPRSNQPQHF. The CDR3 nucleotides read TGTGCCAGTAGTATAAACCCGAGAAGCAATCAGCCCCAGCATTTT.

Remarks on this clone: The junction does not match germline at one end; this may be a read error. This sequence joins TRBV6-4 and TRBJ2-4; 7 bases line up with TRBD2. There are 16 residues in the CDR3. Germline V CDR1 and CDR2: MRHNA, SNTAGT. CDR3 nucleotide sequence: TGTGCCAGCAGAAAAGGGACTACCCCCGTTGTTGCGAGAAAGCCCTTC. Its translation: CASRKGTTPVVARKPF.

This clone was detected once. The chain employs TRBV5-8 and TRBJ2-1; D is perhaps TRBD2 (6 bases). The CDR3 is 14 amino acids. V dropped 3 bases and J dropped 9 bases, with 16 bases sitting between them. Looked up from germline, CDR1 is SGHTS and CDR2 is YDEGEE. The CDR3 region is CASSSDGASVEQFF. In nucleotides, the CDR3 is TGTGCCAGCAGCTCCGACGGGGCTAGCGTTGAGCAGTTCTTC.